This is a list of T cell receptor beta chains from one sample in a study of blood T cell repertoires in COVID-19. Assay used: immunoSEQ multiplex PCR; TCRdb lists only in-frame clones, some missing. This sample has approximately 230,000 clones; 82% occur once, and the top ten carry nearly 5%. Sample: peripheral blood. These receptors came from a woman older than 75 with active or convalescent COVID-19. The CDR3 runs from the conserved cysteine through the conserved F or W.

V gene	CDR3 protein
TRBV6-5	CASKREADQPQHF
TRBV3-1/TRBV3-2	CASSQGLYSNQPQHF
TRBV2	CASRIQGVDGYTF
TRBV2	CASSPGTGVGYTF
TRBV28	CASRSWGGSNQPQHF
TRBV11-2	CASSLDRRREAFF
TRBV7-9	CASSQRVSEQYF
TRBV7-9	CASSLGVGGREKLFF
TRBV19	CASSIGLGEGSNQPQHF
TRBV3-1/TRBV3-2	CASSHRQGEAFF
TRBV18	CASSPRPGSNEKLFF
TRBV19	CASTPGGATYEQYF
TRBV28	CASSRKLAGDREQFF
TRBV3-1/TRBV3-2	CASSPRLAGGRYEQYF
TRBV11-2	CASSLTSGTYTGELFF
TRBV28	CASSHGTGLSYEQYF
TRBV10-1	CASSGPGQPSYNEQFF
TRBV7-9	CASSRDRASGNTIYF
TRBV4-2	CASSQDSASGAVYTQYF